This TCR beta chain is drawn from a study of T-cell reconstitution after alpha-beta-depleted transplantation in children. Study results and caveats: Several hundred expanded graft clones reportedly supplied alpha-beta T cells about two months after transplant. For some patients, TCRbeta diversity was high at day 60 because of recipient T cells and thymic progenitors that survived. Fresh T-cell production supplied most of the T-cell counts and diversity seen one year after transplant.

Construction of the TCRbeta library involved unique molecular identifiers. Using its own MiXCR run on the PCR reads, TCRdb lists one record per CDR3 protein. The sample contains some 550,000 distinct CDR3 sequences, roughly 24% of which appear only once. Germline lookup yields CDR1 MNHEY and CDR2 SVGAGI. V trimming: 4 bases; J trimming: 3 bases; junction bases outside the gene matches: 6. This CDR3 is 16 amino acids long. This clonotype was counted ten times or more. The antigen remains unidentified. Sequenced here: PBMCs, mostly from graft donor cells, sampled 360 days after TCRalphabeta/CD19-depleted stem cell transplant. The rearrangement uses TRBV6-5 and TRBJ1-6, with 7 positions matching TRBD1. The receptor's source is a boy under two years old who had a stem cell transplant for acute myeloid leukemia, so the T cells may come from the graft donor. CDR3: CASSWDRSFYNSPLHF. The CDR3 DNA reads TGTGCCAGCAGTTGGGACAGATCCTTCTATAATTCACCCCTCCACTTT.